A selection of T cell receptor beta chains follows, all from one sample in a study of CD8 T cells in ankylosing spondylitis. MiXCR was run by TCRdb on the 5' RACE reads, yielding one entry per CDR3 protein. The sample records 300,000 to 400,000 distinct CDR3 sequences, 11% being singletons. Source material: blood, either unsorted or a sorted T cell fraction (not recorded which). Receptor source: a female donor with ankylosing spondylitis or in good health (not recorded which). Each CDR3 is given with its conserved first and last residue. D genes are given only for firm matches. Expanded clones are given a class, and other clones once, few, many or no size at all.

D gene	V gene	J gene	clone size	CDR3 protein	CDR3 DNA
.	TRBV5-1	TRBJ2-5	many	CASSYGGGGASETQYF	TGCGCCAGCAGCTACGGTGGTGGGGGGGCGTCCGAGACCCAGTACTTC
TRBD1	TRBV10-3	TRBJ1-6	many	CAIGQVGNSPLHF	TGTGCCATCGGACAGGTTGGCAATTCACCCCTCCACTTT
.	TRBV2	TRBJ1-2	.	CAIGPPGHYGYTF	TGTGCCATAGGACCCCCAGGGCACTATGGCTACACCTTC
.	TRBV28	TRBJ2-3	.	CASSPRGIPDTQYF	TGTGCCAGCAGTCCCCGGGGCATCCCAGATACGCAGTATTTT
.	TRBV18	TRBJ1-4	.	CASSPGHDEKLFF	TGTGCCAGCTCACCAGGGCACGATGAAAAACTGTTTTTT
.	TRBV4-2	TRBJ1-2	many	CASSQRRMTVHGYTF	TGTGCCAGCAGCCAACGGAGAATGACTGTGCATGGCTACACCTTC
TRBD1	TRBV18	TRBJ2-3	many	CASSRETGDTDTQYF	TGTGCCAGCTCACGTGAGACAGGGGACACAGATACGCAGTATTTT
TRBD2	TRBV20-1	TRBJ2-5	few	CSVNSPRGELETQYF	TGCAGTGTCAACTCCCCCCGGGGGGAGTTGGAGACCCAGTACTTC
.	TRBV12-3/TRBV12-4	TRBJ2-5	many	CASSFTGETQYF	TGTGCCAGCAGTTTTACCGGAGAGACCCAGTACTTC
TRBD1	TRBV3-1	TRBJ2-7	few	CATSPLPGGEFYEQYF	TGTGCCACCTCCCCACTGCCAGGGGGCGAATTCTACGAGCAGTACTTC
TRBD1	TRBV29-1	TRBJ2-7	many	CSVETRGTYEQYF	TGCAGCGTCGAGACCAGGGGGACCTACGAGCAGTACTTC
TRBD1	TRBV7-7	TRBJ2-3	few	CASSLAAGQGGDTQYF	TGTGCTAGCAGTTTGGCCGCGGGACAGGGAGGGGATACGCAGTATTTT
TRBD2	TRBV11-2	TRBJ2-7	many	CASSLTGTSFYEQYF	TGTGCCAGCAGTTTAACCGGGACTAGCTTCTACGAGCAGTACTTC
.	TRBV7-3	TRBJ1-1	few	CASSLNPSWGTEAFF	TGTGCCAGCAGCTTAAACCCGTCGTGGGGCACTGAAGCTTTCTTT
.	TRBV7-9	TRBJ1-2	few	CASSPSGTNGYTF	TGTGCCAGCAGCCCGTCCGGGACGAATGGCTACACCTTC
.	TRBV28	TRBJ1-2	few	CASSLPRSDREANYGYTF	TGTGCCAGCAGTTTACCACGTTCGGACAGAGAAGCTAACTATGGCTACACCTTC
.	TRBV18	TRBJ1-3	.	CASSPLDASGNTIYF	TGTGCCAGCTCACCCCTTGACGCCTCTGGAAACACCATATATTTT
TRBD1	TRBV6-1	TRBJ2-2	.	CASSAPGQLNTGELFF	TGTGCCAGCAGTGCGCCGGGACAGCTAAACACCGGGGAGCTGTTTTTT
.	TRBV4-1	TRBJ2-5	many	CASAQLPGETQYF	TGCGCCAGCGCCCAACTGCCGGGGGAGACCCAGTACTTC
.	TRBV20-1	TRBJ2-5	many	CSARDPPETQYF	TGCAGTGCTAGAGACCCCCCGGAGACCCAGTACTTC
TRBD1	TRBV5-1	TRBJ2-7	many	CASSHKDRGFYEQYF	TGCGCCAGCAGCCACAAGGACAGGGGGTTTTACGAGCAGTACTTC
.	TRBV29-1	TRBJ1-1	many	CGGWDTEAFF	TGCGGAGGGTGGGACACTGAAGCTTTCTTT
TRBD1	TRBV20-1	TRBJ1-2	few	CSATRDRDKRGYTF	TGCAGTGCTACCCGGGACAGGGATAAGCGTGGCTACACCTTC
.	TRBV5-1	TRBJ1-2	many	CASSSTGNYGYTF	TGCGCCAGCAGCAGTACAGGGAACTATGGCTACACCTTC
TRBD2	TRBV20-1	TRBJ2-1	.	CSARDRGAGGPYNEQFF	TGCAGTGCTAGAGATCGGGGAGCGGGGGGGCCTTACAATGAGCAGTTCTTC
.	TRBV9	TRBJ2-3	many	CASSRGGSDTQYF	TGTGCCAGCAGCCGCGGGGGCTCAGATACGCAGTATTTT
.	TRBV6-1	TRBJ2-2	many	CASSGSHNTGELFF	TGTGCCAGCAGTGGGAGCCACAACACCGGGGAGCTGTTTTTT
.	TRBV5-1	TRBJ2-7	many	CASSSEMSYEQYF	TGCGCCAGCAGCTCAGAAATGTCCTACGAGCAGTACTTC
.	TRBV20-1	TRBJ2-7	.	CSADLMWGREQYF	TGCAGTGCTGACCTAATGTGGGGTCGCGAGCAGTACTTC
.	TRBV7-8	TRBJ1-2	many	CASSLGVGGVYGYTF	TGTGCCAGCAGCTTAGGCGTGGGGGGTGTCTATGGCTACACCTTC
.	TRBV5-1	TRBJ2-3	many	CASSFQQTDTQYF	TGCGCCAGCAGCTTCCAGCAGACAGATACGCAGTATTTT
TRBD1	TRBV7-2	TRBJ1-1	many	CASSQQGAGGNTEAFF	TGTGCCAGCAGCCAACAGGGGGCAGGGGGGAACACTGAAGCTTTCTTT
.	TRBV5-1	TRBJ2-7	many	CASSLAGTPYEQYF	TGTGCCAGCAGCTTGGCCGGGACACCCTACGAGCAGTACTTC
TRBD1	TRBV12-3/TRBV12-4	TRBJ1-2	many	CASSRQGASNYGYTF	TGTGCCAGCAGTCGACAGGGGGCTTCTAACTATGGCTACACCTTC
.	TRBV20-1	TRBJ2-5	many	CSATRRHRPTETQYF	TGCAGTGCTACTAGACGACATCGACCCACCGAGACCCAGTACTTC
TRBD2	TRBV9	TRBJ2-1	.	CASRARSGRDNEQFF	TGTGCCAGCAGAGCACGTAGCGGGAGGGACAATGAGCAGTTCTTC
TRBD2	TRBV6-1	TRBJ2-3	many	CASRHSGGKTDTQYF	TGTGCCAGCAGACATAGCGGGGGGAAGACAGATACGCAGTATTTT
.	TRBV7-2	TRBJ1-4	.	CASSLTGALNEKLFF	TGTGCCAGCAGCTTAACCGGGGCACTGAATGAAAAACTGTTTTTT
.	TRBV11-2	TRBJ2-7	few	CASSPQPRYEQYF	TGTGCCAGCAGCCCCCAGCCCCGGTACGAGCAGTACTTC
.	TRBV20-1	TRBJ1-4	many	CSARDEGGFEKLFF	TGCAGTGCTAGAGATGAAGGGGGGTTTGAAAAACTGTTTTTT
.	TRBV4-2	TRBJ2-3	many	CASSQAQGQGSDTQYF	TGTGCCAGCAGCCAAGCACAGGGCCAAGGTTCAGATACGCAGTATTTT
.	TRBV29-1	TRBJ2-2	few	CSAWRRGINTGELFF	TGCAGCGCCTGGCGGCGGGGTATTAACACCGGGGAGCTGTTTTTT